The clone carrying this T cell receptor (beta chain) has a single count. Its antigen is still unknown. One end of the junction fails to match germline, which may point to a read error. This sample was included in a study of blood T cells in healthy people across ages. General study findings and limits: A roughly linear fall in TCR beta diversity per million T cells was seen with increasing age.

Sample-barcoded 5' priming and a J-beta primer mix drove a second PCR of roughly 6 to 12 cycles. Each cDNA molecule, via a template-switch adaptor with 12 random nucleotides, was tagged. Via MiXCR, TCRdb re-called the 5' RACE reads, giving one row per CDR3 protein. The sample holds 650,000 to 900,000 distinct CDR3 sequences, 62% seen once. CDR3 size: 14 residues. Per germline, CDR1 LGHNA and CDR2 YSLEER. What was sequenced was blood. The V gene is TRBV4-3, the J gene TRBJ2-3; possibly TRBD1 for D (5 bases). The TCR was taken from a man under 40 in good health. CDR3 nucleotide sequence: TGCGTCAGCAGCCAAGGGGTAACCACAGATACGCAGTATTTT. Translated, it gives CVSSQGVTTDTQYF.